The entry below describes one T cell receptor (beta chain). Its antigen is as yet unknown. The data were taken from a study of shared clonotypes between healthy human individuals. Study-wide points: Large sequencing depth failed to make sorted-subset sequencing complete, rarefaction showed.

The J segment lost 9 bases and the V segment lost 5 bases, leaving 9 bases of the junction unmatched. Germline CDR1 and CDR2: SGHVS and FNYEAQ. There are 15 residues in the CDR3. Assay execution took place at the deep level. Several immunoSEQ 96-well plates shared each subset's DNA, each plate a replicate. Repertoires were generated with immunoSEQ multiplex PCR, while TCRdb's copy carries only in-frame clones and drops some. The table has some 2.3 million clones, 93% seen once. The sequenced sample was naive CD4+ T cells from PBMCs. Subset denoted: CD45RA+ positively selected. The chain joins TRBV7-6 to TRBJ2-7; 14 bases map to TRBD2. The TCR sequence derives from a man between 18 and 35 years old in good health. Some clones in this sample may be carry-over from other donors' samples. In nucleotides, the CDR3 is TGTGCCAGCAGCAGAACCGGGACTAGCGGGAGTTGGCAGTACTTC. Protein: CASSRTGTSGSWQYF.